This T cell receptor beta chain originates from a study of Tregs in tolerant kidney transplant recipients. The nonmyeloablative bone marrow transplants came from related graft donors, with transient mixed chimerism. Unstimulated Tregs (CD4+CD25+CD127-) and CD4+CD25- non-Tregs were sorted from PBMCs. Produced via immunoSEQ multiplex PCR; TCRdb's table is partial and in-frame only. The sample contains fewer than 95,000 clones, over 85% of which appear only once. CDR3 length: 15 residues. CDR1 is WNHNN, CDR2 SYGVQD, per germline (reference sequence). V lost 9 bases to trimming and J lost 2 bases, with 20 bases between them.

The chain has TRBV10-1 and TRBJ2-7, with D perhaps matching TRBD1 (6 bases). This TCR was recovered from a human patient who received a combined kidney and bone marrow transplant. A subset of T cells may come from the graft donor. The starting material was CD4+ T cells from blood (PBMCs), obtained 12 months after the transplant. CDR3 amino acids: CASSKQGPTPYEQYF. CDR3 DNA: TGCGCCAGTAGCAAACAGGGCCCAACGCCCTACGAGCAGTACTTC.